This TCR beta chain is drawn from a study of cytomegalovirus exposure and HLA in healthy donors. Note on this clone: The antigen is unknown.

Points from the study as a whole: Follow-up analysis found HLA locus-dependent TCR association rates, highest for DRB1 and lowest for HLA-C. In a later analysis, compared with equally common non-associated chains, HLA-associated beta chains were more expanded.

The CDR3 has 15 amino acids. V dropped 5 bases and J dropped 5; count of bases not matched to a gene: 11. Germline CDR1 ENHRY, CDR2 SYGVKD. The PCR employed 60 Vbeta primers together with 13 Jbeta primers. Assay: immunoSEQ multiplex PCR; the TCRdb copy retains only in-frame clones and omits some. The sample carries more than 150,000 clones, 80% recorded once. Material for sequencing was PBMCs. V usage is TRBV10-3 and J usage is TRBJ1-2, with 7 bases that match TRBD1. This TCR was sampled from a boy aged 5-17 years in good health and CMV-seronegative. CDR3 residues: CAISLTGEGVYGYTF. The CDR3 DNA follows: TGTGCCATCAGTTTAACAGGGGAAGGGGTTTATGGCTACACCTTC.